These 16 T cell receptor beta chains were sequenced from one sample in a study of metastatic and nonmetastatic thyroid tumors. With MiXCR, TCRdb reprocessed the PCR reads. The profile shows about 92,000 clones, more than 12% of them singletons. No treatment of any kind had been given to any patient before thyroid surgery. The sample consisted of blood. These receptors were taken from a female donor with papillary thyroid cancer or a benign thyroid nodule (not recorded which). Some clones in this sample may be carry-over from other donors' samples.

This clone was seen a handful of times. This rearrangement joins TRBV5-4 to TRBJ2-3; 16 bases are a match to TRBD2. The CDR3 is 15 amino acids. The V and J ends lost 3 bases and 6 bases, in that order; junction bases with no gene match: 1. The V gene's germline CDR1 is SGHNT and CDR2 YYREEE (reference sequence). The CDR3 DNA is TGTGCCAGCAGCTGGGGACTAGCGGGGGGGGATACGCAGTATTTT. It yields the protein CASSWGLAGGDTQYF.

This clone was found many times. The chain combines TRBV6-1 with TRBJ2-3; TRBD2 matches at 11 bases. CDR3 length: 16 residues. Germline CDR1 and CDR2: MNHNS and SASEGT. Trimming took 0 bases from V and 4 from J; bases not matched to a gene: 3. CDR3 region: CASSEASGGAPDTQYF. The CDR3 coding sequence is TGTGCCAGCAGTGAAGCTAGCGGGGGGGCCCCAGATACGCAGTATTTT.

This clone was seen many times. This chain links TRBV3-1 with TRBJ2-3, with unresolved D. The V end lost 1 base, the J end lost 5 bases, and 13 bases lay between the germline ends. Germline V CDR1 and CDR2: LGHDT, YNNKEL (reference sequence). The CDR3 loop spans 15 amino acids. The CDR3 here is CASSQGYGAGDTQYF. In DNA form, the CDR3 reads TGTGCCAGCAGCCAAGGTTACGGCGCCGGAGATACGCAGTATTTT.

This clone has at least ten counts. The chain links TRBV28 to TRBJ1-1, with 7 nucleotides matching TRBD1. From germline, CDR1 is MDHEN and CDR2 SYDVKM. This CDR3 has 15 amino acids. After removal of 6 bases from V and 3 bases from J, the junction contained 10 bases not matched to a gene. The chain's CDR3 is CASSPGGTADTEAFF. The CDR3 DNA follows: TGTGCCAGCAGCCCGGGGGGGACAGCTGACACTGAAGCTTTCTTT.

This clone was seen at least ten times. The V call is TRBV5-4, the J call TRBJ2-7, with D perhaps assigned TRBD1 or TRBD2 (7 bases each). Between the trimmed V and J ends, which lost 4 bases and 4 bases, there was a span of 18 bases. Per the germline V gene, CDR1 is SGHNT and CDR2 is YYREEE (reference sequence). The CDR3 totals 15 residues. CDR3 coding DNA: TGTGCCAGCAGCGTCACTCAGGGGGGGAGGTACGAGCAGTACTTC. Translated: CASSVTQGGRYEQYF.

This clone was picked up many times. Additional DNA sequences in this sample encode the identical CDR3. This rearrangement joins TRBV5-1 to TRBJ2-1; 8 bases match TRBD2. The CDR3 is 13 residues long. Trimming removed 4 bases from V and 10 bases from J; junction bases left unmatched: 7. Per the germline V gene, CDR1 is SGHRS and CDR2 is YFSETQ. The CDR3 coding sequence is TGCGCCAGCAGCCCGGGGGGGCAGGGGGAGCAGTTCTTC. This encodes CASSPGGQGEQFF.

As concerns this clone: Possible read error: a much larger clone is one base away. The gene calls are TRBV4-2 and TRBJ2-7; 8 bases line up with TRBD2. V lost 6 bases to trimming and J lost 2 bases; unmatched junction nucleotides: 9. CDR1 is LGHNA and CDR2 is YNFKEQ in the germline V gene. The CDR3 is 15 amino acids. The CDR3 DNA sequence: TGTGCCAGCAGTCTATACGGGGGGGCCCCCTACGAGCAGTACTTC. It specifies CASSLYGGAPYEQYF.

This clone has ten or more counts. CDR3 residues: CAISEAPFNRLYNEQFF. DNA for the CDR3: TGTGCCATCAGTGAGGCTCCATTCAATCGACTCTACAATGAGCAGTTCTTC. The rearrangement joins TRBV10-3 to TRBJ2-1; D not resolved. V was trimmed by 2 bases and J by 3 bases, leaving 17 bases between them. The germline CDR1 and CDR2 sequences are ENHRY and SYGVKD. This CDR3 is 17 amino acids long.

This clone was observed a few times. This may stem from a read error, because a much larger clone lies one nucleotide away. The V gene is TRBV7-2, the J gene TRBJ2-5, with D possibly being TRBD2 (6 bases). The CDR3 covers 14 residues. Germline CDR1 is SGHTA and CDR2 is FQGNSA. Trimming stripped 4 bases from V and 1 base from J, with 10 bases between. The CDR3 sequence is CASSCPGLQETQYF. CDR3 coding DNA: TGTGCCAGCAGCTGTCCGGGACTCCAAGAGACCCAGTACTTC.

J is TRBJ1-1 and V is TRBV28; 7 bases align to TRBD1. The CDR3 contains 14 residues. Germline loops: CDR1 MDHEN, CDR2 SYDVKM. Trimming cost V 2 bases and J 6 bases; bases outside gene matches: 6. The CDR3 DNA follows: TGTGCCAGCAGTTTACCCCACACAGGGGCTGAAGCTTTCTTT. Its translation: CASSLPHTGAEAFF.

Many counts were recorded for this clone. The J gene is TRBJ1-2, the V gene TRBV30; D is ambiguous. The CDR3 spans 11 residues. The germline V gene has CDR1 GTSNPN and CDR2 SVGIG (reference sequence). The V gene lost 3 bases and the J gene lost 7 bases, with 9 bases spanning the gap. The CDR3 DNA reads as TGTGCCTGGAGCCGGGTGGGTGGCTACACCTTC. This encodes CAWSRVGGYTF.

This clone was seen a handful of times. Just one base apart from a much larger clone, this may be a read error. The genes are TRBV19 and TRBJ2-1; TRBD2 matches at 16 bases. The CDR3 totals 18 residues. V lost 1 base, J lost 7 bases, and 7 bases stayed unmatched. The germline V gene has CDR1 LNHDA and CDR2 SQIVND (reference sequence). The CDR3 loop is CASSIAGTSGGAQNEQFF. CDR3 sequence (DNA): TGTGCCAGTAGTATAGCCGGGACTAGCGGGGGGGCGCAGAATGAGCAGTTCTTC.

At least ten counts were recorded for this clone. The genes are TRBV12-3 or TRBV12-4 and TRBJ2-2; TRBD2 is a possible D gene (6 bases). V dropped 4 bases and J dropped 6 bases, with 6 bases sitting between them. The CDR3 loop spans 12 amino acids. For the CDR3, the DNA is TGTGCCAGCAGTTGGGGGGCCGGGGAGCTGTTTTTT. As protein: CASSWGAGELFF.

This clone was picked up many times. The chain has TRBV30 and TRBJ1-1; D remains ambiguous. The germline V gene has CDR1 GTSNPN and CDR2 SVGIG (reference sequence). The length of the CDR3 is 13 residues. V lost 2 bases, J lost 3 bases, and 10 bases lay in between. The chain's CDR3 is CAWSLQRHTEAFF. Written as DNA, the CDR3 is TGTGCCTGGAGTCTTCAGAGGCACACTGAAGCTTTCTTT.

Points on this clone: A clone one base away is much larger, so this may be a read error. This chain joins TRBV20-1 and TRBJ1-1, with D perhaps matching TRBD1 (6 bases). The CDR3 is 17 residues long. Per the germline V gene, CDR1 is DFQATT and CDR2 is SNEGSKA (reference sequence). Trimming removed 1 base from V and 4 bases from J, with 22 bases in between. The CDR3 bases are TGCAGTGCTAGAGTAGCCGCTGACAGGAGTCGTGGCACTGAAGCTTTCTTT. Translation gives CSARVAADRSRGTEAFF.

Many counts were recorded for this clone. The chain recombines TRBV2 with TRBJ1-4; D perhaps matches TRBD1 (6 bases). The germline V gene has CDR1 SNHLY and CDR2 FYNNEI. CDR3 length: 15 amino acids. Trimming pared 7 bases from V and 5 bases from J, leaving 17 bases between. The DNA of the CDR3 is TGTGCCAGCAAAGGGCAGGGGATATTAAATGAAAAACTGTTTTTT. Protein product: CASKGQGILNEKLFF. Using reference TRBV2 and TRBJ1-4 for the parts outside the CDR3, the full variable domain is EPEVTQTPSHQVTQMGQEVILRCVPISNHLYFYWYRQILGQKVEFLVSFYNNEISEKSEIFDDQFSVERPDGSNFTLKIRSTKLEDSAMYFCASKGQGILNEKLFFGSGTQLSVL.